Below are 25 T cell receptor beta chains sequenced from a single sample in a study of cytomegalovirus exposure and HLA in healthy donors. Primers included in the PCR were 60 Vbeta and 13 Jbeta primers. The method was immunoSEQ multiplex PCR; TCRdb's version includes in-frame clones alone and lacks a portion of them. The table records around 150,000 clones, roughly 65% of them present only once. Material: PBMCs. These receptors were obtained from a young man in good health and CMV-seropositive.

The CDR3 region is CASSLREGSYNEQFF. In nucleotides, the CDR3 is TGTGCCAGCAGCCTACGGGAGGGCTCCTACAATGAGCAGTTCTTC. The genes are TRBV5-6 and TRBJ2-1; 8 nucleotides agree with TRBD2. In germline, CDR1 is SGHDT, CDR2 YYEEEE. The CDR3 extends over 15 amino acids. J gave up 0 bases and V 4 bases, and 3 bases lay outside the gene matches.

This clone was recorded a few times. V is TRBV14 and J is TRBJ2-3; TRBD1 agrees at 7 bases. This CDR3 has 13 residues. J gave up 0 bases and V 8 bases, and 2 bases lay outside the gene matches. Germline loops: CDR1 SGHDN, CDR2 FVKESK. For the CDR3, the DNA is TGTGCCAGCCGGGACAGAAGCACAGATACGCAGTATTTT. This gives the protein CASRDRSTDTQYF.

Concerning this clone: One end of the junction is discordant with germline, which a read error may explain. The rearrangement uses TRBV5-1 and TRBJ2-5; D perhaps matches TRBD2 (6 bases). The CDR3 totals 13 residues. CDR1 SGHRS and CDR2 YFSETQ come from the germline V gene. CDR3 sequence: CASMVGGRETQYF. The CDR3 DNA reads TGCGCAAGCATGGTGGGAGGAAGAGAGACCCAGTACTTC.

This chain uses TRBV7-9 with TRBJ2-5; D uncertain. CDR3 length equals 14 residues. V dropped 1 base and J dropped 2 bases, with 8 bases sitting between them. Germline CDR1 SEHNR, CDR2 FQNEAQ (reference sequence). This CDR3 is CASSLERLQETQYF. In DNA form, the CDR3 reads TGTGCCAGCAGCTTAGAACGCCTACAAGAGACCCAGTACTTC.

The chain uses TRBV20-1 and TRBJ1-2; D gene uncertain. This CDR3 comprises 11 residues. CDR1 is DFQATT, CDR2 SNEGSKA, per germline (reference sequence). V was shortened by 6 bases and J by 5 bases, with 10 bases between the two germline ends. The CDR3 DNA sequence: TGCAGTGCGAAACAGCTTTATGGCTACACCTTC. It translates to CSAKQLYGYTF.

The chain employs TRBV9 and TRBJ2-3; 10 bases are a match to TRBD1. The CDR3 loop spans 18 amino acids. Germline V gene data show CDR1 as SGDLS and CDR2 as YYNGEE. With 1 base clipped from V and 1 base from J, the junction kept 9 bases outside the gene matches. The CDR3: CASSVLLTGTGGTDTQYF. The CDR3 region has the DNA TGTGCCAGCAGCGTACTACTTACCGGGACAGGGGGCACAGATACGCAGTATTTT.

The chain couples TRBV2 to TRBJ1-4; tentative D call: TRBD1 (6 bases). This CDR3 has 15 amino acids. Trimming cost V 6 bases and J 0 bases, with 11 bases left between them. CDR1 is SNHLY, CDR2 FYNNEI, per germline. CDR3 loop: CASRVRQATNEKLFF. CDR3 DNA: TGTGCCAGCAGGGTTAGACAGGCAACTAATGAAAAACTGTTTTTT.

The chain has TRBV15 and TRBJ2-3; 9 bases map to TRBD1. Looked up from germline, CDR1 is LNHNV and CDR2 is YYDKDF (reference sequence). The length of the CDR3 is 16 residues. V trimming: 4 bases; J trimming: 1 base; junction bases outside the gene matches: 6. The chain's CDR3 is CATSKSTGGGTDTQYF. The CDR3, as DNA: TGTGCCACCAGCAAATCAACAGGGGGCGGCACAGATACGCAGTATTTT.

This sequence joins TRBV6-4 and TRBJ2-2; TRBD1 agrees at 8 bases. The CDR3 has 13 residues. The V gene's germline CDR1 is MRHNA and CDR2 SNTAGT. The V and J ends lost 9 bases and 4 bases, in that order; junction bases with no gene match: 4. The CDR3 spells CASRQGSTGELFF. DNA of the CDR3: TGTGCCAGTAGACAGGGGAGCACCGGGGAGCTGTTTTTT.

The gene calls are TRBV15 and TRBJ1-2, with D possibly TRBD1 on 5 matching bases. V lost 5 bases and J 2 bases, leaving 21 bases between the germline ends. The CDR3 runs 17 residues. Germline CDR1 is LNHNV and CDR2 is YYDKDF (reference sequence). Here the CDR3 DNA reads TGTGCCACCAGCGACCCCAGGGTACGGGGGACGAACTATGGCTACACCTTC. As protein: CATSDPRVRGTNYGYTF.

CDR3 DNA: TGTGCCTGGAATCACGGGACAGACTATGGCTACACCTTC. It yields the protein CAWNHGTDYGYTF. The V call is TRBV30, the J call TRBJ1-2, with 7 nucleotides matching TRBD1. Germline V gene lookup returns CDR1 GTSNPN and CDR2 SVGIG (reference sequence). Germline trimming cut 4 bases from V and 3 bases from J; bases unmatched to any gene: 5. This CDR3 comprises 13 residues. The variable domain in full, with the rest retrieved from reference TRBV30 and TRBJ1-2, is SQTIHQWPATLVQPVGSPLSLECTVEGTSNPNLYWYRQAAGRGLQLLFYSVGIGQISSEVPQNLSASRPQDRQFILSSKKLLLSDSGFYLCAWNHGTDYGYTFGSGTRLTVV.

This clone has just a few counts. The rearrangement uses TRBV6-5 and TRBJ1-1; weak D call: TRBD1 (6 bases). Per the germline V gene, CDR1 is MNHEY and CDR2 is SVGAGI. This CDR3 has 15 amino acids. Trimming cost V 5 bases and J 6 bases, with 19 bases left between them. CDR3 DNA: TGTGCCAGCAGTATGGTCGCAGGGGCCGGGGCTGAAGCTTTCTTT. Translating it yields CASSMVAGAGAEAFF.

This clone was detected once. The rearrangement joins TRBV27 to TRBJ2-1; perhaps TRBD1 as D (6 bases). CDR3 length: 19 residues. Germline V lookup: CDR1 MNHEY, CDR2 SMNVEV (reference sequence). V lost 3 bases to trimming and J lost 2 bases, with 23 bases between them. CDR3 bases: TGTGCCAGCAGTTTCCGAACAGGGTTTTTCGGCAGGGCCTACAATGAGCAGTTCTTC. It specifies CASSFRTGFFGRAYNEQFF.

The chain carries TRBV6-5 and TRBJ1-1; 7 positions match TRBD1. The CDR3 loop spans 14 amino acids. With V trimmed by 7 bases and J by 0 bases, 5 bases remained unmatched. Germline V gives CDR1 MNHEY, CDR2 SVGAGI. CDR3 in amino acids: CASTRDRMNTEAFF. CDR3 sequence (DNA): TGTGCCAGCACCCGGGACAGAATGAACACTGAAGCTTTCTTT.

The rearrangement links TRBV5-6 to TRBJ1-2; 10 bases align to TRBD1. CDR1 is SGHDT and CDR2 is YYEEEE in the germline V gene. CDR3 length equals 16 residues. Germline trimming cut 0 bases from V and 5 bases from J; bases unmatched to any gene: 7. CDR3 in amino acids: CASSLGLGGQGYGYTF. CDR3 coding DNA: TGTGCCAGCAGCTTGGGTCTAGGGGGACAGGGGTATGGCTACACCTTC. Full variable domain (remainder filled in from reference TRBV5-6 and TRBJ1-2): DAGVTQSPTHLIKTRGQQVTLRCSPKSGHDTVSWYQQALGQGPQFIFQYYEEEERQRGNFPDRFSGHQFPNYSSELNVNALLLGDSALYLCASSLGLGGQGYGYTFGSGTRLTVV.

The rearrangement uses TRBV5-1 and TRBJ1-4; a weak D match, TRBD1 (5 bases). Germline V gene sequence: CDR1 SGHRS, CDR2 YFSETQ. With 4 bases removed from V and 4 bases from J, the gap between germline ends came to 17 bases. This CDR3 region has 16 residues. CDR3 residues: CASSPQALGGNEKLFF. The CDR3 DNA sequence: TGCGCCAGCAGCCCCCAAGCCCTGGGGGGTAATGAAAAACTGTTTTTT.

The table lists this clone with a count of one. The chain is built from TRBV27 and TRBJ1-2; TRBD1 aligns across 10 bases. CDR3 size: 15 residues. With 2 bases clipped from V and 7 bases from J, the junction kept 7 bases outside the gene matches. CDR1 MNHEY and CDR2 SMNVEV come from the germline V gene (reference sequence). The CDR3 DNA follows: TGTGCCAGCAGTTTACCGGGACAGGGGATTTCTGGCTACACCTTC. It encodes CASSLPGQGISGYTF.

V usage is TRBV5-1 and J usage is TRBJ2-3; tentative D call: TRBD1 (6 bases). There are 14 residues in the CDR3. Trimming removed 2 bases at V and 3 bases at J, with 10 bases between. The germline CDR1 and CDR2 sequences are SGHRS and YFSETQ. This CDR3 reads CASSFRQVTDTQYF. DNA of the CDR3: TGCGCCAGCAGCTTTCGACAGGTAACAGATACGCAGTATTTT.

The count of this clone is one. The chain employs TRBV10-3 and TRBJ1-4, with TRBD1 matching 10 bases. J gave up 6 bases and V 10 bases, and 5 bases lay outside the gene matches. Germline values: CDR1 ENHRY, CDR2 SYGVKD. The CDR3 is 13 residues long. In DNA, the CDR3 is TGTGCCACCCGACAGGGGGCTGATGAAAAACTGTTTTTT. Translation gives CATRQGADEKLFF.

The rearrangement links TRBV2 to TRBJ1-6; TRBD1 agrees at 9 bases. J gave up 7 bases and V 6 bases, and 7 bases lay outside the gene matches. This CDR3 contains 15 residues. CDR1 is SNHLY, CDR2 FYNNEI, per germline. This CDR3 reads CASSQEGTGNSPLHF. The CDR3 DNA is TGTGCCAGCAGCCAAGAGGGGACAGGGAATTCACCCCTCCACTTT.

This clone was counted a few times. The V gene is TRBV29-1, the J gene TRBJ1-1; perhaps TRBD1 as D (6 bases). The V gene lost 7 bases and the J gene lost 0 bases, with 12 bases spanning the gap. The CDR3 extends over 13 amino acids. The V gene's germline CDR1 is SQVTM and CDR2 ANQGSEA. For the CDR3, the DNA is TGCAGCGGGACGGGACACCTGAACACTGAAGCTTTCTTT. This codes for CSGTGHLNTEAFF. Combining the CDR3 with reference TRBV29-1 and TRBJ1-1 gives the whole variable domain SAVISQKPSRDICQRGTSLTIQCQVDSQVTMMFWYRQQPGQSLTLIATANQGSEATYESGFVIDKFPISRPNLTFSTLTVSNMSPEDSSIYLCSGTGHLNTEAFFGQGTRLTVV.

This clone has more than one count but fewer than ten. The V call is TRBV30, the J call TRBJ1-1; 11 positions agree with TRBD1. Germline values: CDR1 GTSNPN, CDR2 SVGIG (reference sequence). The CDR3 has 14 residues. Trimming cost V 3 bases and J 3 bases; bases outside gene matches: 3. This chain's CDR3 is CAWRDRGRDTEAFF. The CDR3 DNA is TGTGCCTGGAGGGACAGGGGGCGGGACACTGAAGCTTTCTTT.

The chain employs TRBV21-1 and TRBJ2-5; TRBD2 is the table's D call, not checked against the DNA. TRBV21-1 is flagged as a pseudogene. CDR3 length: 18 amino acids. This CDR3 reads CASSTVPSSGGPKETQYF. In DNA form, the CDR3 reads TGTGCCAGCAGCACCGTCCCATCTAGCGGGGGACCTAAAGAGACCCAGTACTTC.

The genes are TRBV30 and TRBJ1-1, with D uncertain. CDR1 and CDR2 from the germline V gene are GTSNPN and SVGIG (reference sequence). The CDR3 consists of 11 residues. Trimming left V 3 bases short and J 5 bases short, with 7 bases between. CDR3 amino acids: CAWRENTEAFF. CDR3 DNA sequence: TGTGCCTGGAGGGAGAATACTGAAGCTTTCTTT.

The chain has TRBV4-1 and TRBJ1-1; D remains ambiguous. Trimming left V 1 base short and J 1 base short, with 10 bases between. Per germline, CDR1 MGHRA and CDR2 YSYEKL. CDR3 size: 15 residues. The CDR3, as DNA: TGCGCCAGCAGCCAAGGTGGCAGTTCGAACACTGAAGCTTTCTTT. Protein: CASSQGGSSNTEAFF.